The 28 T cell receptor beta chains presented below share a single source sample, sequenced in a study of identical twins. Via MiXCR, TCRdb re-called the 5' RACE reads, giving one row per CDR3 protein. The table includes 650,000 to 800,000 distinct CDR3 sequences, over 8.5% detected once. This sample also belongs to another study, concerning yellow fever vaccine responses in identical twins.

Sequencing input: PBMCs. These receptors were collected from a woman aged 18-29 years in good health.

The J gene is TRBJ2-7, the V gene TRBV5-1; D is uncertain. CDR3 length: 14 residues. V was cut by 0 bases and J by 0 bases, with 7 bases left in between. Germline CDR1 reads SGHRS; CDR2 reads YFSETQ. The CDR3 coding sequence is TGCGCCAGCAGCTTGGAGTCGGTCTCCTACGAGCAGTACTTC. This translates into CASSLESVSYEQYF. Together with reference TRBV5-1 and TRBJ2-7, the CDR3 gives the full variable domain: KAGVTQTPRYLIKTRGQQVTLSCSPISGHRSVSWYQQTPGQGLQFLFEYFSETQRNKGNFPGRFSGRQFSNSRSEMNVSTLELGDSALYLCASSLESVSYEQYFGPGTRLTVT.

This clonotype was seen at least ten times. The rearrangement links TRBV7-9 to TRBJ2-2; 7 nucleotides line up with TRBD1. Germline CDR1 SEHNR, CDR2 FQNEAQ (reference sequence). The CDR3 has 15 residues. Losses at the gene ends were 4 bases for V and 3 bases for J; bases not matched to a gene: 5. The CDR3 bases are TGTGCCAGCAGCTCAGGGGGTGAATACACCGGGGAGCTGTTTTTT. This codes for CASSSGGEYTGELFF.

This clonotype was recorded at least ten times. The chain carries TRBV6-2 or TRBV6-3 and TRBJ1-1; D gene unclear. CDR1 and CDR2 from the germline V gene are MNHEY and SVGEGT. This CDR3 is built from 12 residues. The V gene lost 2 bases and the J gene lost 11 bases, with 12 bases spanning the gap. The CDR3 bases are TGTGCCAGCAGTTACGGGCCCCAGAAGGCTTTCTTT. Encoded protein: CASSYGPQKAFF.

This clonotype was seen repeatedly, ten times or more. The chain has TRBV9 and TRBJ2-1, with D maybe TRBD2 (6 bases). In germline, CDR1 is SGDLS, CDR2 YYNGEE. V was clipped by 3 bases and J by 6 bases, with 19 bases between them. The CDR3 contains 16 residues. The chain's CDR3 is CASSEQGLVGANEQFF. The CDR3 DNA sequence: TGTGCCAGCAGCGAGCAGGGACTTGTAGGGGCCAATGAGCAGTTCTTC.

The J gene is TRBJ2-7, the V gene TRBV7-8; no firm D call. There are 13 residues in the CDR3. Trimming took 3 bases from V and 3 from J, leaving 9 bases between them. Germline V gene sequence: CDR1 SGHVS, CDR2 FQNEAQ. CDR3 amino acids: CASSFGRLYEQYF. For the CDR3, the DNA is TGTGCCAGCAGCTTCGGGCGACTCTACGAGCAGTACTTC.

A few counts support this clonotype. V gene TRBV7-9 combines with J gene TRBJ2-7; D is undetermined. The CDR3 totals 13 residues. The V and J ends lost 5 bases and 6 bases respectively, with 14 bases between them. Germline-derived CDR1 and CDR2 are SEHNR and FQNEAQ (reference sequence). The CDR3 coding sequence is TGTGCCAGCAGCGCCGGATGGAGCATCGAGCAGTACTTC. Its translation: CASSAGWSIEQYF.

The chain has TRBV20-1 and TRBJ2-1, with 8 bases matching TRBD2. This CDR3 has 15 amino acids. Germline CDR1 is DFQATT and CDR2 is SNEGSKA (reference sequence). Germline trimming cut 6 bases from V and 6 bases from J; bases unmatched to any gene: 13. The CDR3 DNA reads TGCAGTGCGTGGGTCGGTAGCGGGATACCCAATGAGCAGTTCTTC. This gives the protein CSAWVGSGIPNEQFF.

The J gene is TRBJ1-4, the V gene TRBV5-1; no clear D. Trimming left V 1 base short and J 8 bases short, with 15 bases between. Germline CDR1 is SGHRS and CDR2 is YFSETQ. The CDR3 is 15 amino acids. The CDR3 loop reads CASSLTGKTSEKLFF. The CDR3 DNA is TGCGCCAGCAGCTTGACCGGGAAGACAAGCGAAAAACTGTTTTTT.

At least ten counts were recorded for this clonotype. The chain has TRBV10-3 and TRBJ1-5, with 7 bases aligning to TRBD1. The CDR3 has 14 residues. V trimming: 3 bases; J trimming: 3 bases; junction bases outside the gene matches: 2. Germline CDR1 is ENHRY and CDR2 is SYGVKD. The chain's CDR3 is CAISDGTVNQPQHF. CDR3 coding DNA: TGTGCCATCAGTGATGGGACAGTCAATCAGCCCCAGCATTTT.

Many counts were recorded for this clonotype. The gene calls are TRBV20-1 and TRBJ2-1, with TRBD1 identical over 7 bases. The V gene's germline CDR1 is DFQATT and CDR2 SNEGSKA (reference sequence). The V segment lost 1 base and the J segment 10 bases; nucleotides outside the gene matches: 13. This CDR3 has 15 amino acids. The CDR3 protein is CSARVGQGESNEQFF. As DNA, the CDR3 is TGCAGTGCTAGAGTGGGGCAGGGGGAATCGAACGAGCAGTTCTTC.

This clonotype occurred many times. The junction departs from the called germline gene at one end, perhaps through a read error. The chain uses TRBV7-9 and TRBJ2-2; TRBD2 might be the D (6 bases). Germline CDR1 is SEHNR and CDR2 is FQNEAQ (reference sequence). The CDR3 length is 15 residues. CDR3 protein: CASSLRQGGTGELFF. CDR3 nucleotides: TGCGCCAGCAGCTTGCGTCAGGGAGGCACCGGGGAGCTGTTTTTT.

This clonotype was seen only once. This chain links TRBV7-9 with TRBJ2-7; the D is unclear. CDR1 and CDR2 (germline): SEHNR, FQNEAQ (reference sequence). The V end lost 4 bases, the J end lost 5 bases, and 6 bases lay between the germline ends. The CDR3 extends over 11 amino acids. Written as DNA, the CDR3 is TGTGCCAGCAGCTCCCCCCACGAGCAGTACTTC. It yields the protein CASSSPHEQYF.

This clonotype was found many times. This chain links TRBV6-6 with TRBJ1-5, with unresolved D. Germline V gene lookup returns CDR1 MNHNY and CDR2 SVGAGI (reference sequence). There are 12 residues in the CDR3. The ends were cut back, 8 bases at V and 9 bases at J, with 14 bases in the middle. The CDR3 protein is CASSAGRPPQHF. The CDR3 nucleotides are TGTGCCAGCTCCGCTGGTAGGCCGCCCCAGCATTTT.

The chain has TRBV29-1 and TRBJ2-3, with 7 bases matching TRBD1. CDR1 SQVTM and CDR2 ANQGSEA come from the germline V gene. V lost 1 base and J lost 4; bases outside the gene matches: 5. The CDR3 is made up of 14 amino acids. CDR3 region: CSVEGNRGPDTQYF. The CDR3 nucleotides read TGCAGCGTTGAAGGTAACAGGGGCCCAGATACGCAGTATTTT.

Ten or more counts support this clonotype. This chain links TRBV29-1 with TRBJ2-3; 9 bases line up with TRBD2. Germline V gene data show CDR1 as SQVTM and CDR2 as ANQGSEA. The CDR3 runs 14 residues. J lost 0 bases, V lost 7 bases, and 5 bases had no gene match. The CDR3 DNA reads TGCAGCGCGAGACTAGCGGCTAGCACAGATACGCAGTATTTT. It encodes CSARLAASTDTQYF.

This clonotype occurred many times. The chain joins TRBV6-1 to TRBJ2-3, with D maybe TRBD1 (6 bases). Germline values: CDR1 MNHNS, CDR2 SASEGT. The CDR3 sequence is 13 residues long. V lost 8 bases to trimming and J lost 2 bases, with 11 bases between them. The CDR3 DNA is TGTGCCAGCGGGACAAGACACACAGATACGCAGTATTTT. Protein: CASGTRHTDTQYF.

Only a few counts were recorded for this clonotype. The chain recombines TRBV27 with TRBJ1-5; D remains ambiguous. Trimming cost V 5 bases and J 4 bases, with 6 bases left between them. Germline V lookup: CDR1 MNHEY, CDR2 SMNVEV (reference sequence). There are 12 residues in the CDR3. Here the CDR3 DNA reads TGTGCCAGCAGTCCGACGAATCAGCCCCAGCATTTT. Translating it yields CASSPTNQPQHF.

V gene TRBV12-3 or TRBV12-4 combines with J gene TRBJ2-7; the D gene could be TRBD1 or TRBD2 (5 bases each). The CDR3 covers 14 residues. V lost 5 bases, J lost 0 bases, and 11 bases lay in between. The CDR3: CASSHLGASYEQYF. The CDR3 bases are TGTGCCAGCAGTCATCTCGGGGCCTCCTACGAGCAGTACTTC.

About this clonotype itself: A read error may be the cause here, since a much bigger clone is one base away. Because it lacks the conserved phenylalanine or tryptophan at the end, this CDR3 is likely a read error. This chain links TRBV27 with TRBJ1-6, with a weak D call TRBD1 (5 bases). CDR1 and CDR2 (germline): MNHEY, SMNVEV (reference sequence). The V end was cut by 0 bases, the J end by 10 bases, with 7 bases between. CDR3 length: 13 residues. DNA for the CDR3: TGTGCCAGCAGTTTATCAGGGGACTCACCCCTCCACTCT. Protein: CASSLSGDSPLHS.

This clonotype was detected a few times. V gene TRBV7-2 combines with J gene TRBJ2-1; 8 bases are shared with TRBD2. V shed 2 bases, J shed 6 bases, and the junction held 6 bases outside the gene matches. The germline gives CDR1 SGHTA, CDR2 FQGNSA. The CDR3 has 15 amino acids. CDR3 amino acids: CASSLFLLAANEQFF. CDR3 coding DNA: TGTGCCAGCAGCTTATTCTTACTAGCGGCCAATGAGCAGTTCTTC.

The chain employs TRBV20-1 and TRBJ2-6, with 9 positions matching TRBD1. This CDR3 has 15 residues. The V gene's germline CDR1 is DFQATT and CDR2 SNEGSKA (reference sequence). The V gene end was trimmed by 3 bases and the J gene end by 2 bases; junction bases not matched to a gene: 2. CDR3 loop: CSARTGGAGANVLTF. In DNA form, the CDR3 reads TGCAGTGCTAGGACAGGGGGTGCTGGGGCCAACGTCCTGACTTTC.

The chain couples TRBV2 to TRBJ2-1, with no clear D. Germline V gene sequence: CDR1 SNHLY, CDR2 FYNNEI. V lost 0 bases, J lost 4 bases, and 13 bases lay in between. The CDR3 totals 16 residues. This CDR3 is CASSEALAPGYNEQFF. CDR3 nucleotide sequence: TGTGCCAGCAGTGAAGCGCTCGCCCCCGGATACAATGAGCAGTTCTTC.

The chain recombines TRBV5-1 with TRBJ2-7, with 7 bases fitting TRBD1. Trimming cost V 3 bases and J 3 bases; bases outside gene matches: 6. This CDR3 region has 14 residues. From germline, CDR1 is SGHRS and CDR2 YFSETQ. DNA for the CDR3: TGCGCCAGCAGCTCCGGGACAGCTAACTACGAGCAGTACTTC. Amino acid sequence: CASSSGTANYEQYF. Full variable domain (remainder filled in from reference TRBV5-1 and TRBJ2-7): KAGVTQTPRYLIKTRGQQVTLSCSPISGHRSVSWYQQTPGQGLQFLFEYFSETQRNKGNFPGRFSGRQFSNSRSEMNVSTLELGDSALYLCASSSGTANYEQYFGPGTRLTVT.

The chain employs TRBV11-2 and TRBJ1-2; TRBD1 agrees at 7 bases. The CDR3 consists of 14 residues. With V trimmed by 3 bases and J by 8 bases, 9 bases remained unmatched. Germline CDR1 is SGHAT and CDR2 is FQNNGV. The CDR3 DNA reads TGTGCCAGCAGCTTCTCAGGGGGTAGGAGGGGCTACACCTTC. Amino acids: CASSFSGGRRGYTF.

As regards this clonotype: The junction and the germline gene differ at one end; a read error may be behind it. The gene calls are TRBV12-3 or TRBV12-4 and TRBJ2-6, with D perhaps assigned TRBD1 or TRBD2 (5 bases each). CDR3 size: 18 residues. CDR3 residues: CAIREYVDRYSGGNVLTF. The CDR3 DNA reads TGTGCCATCAGGGAGTACGTAGATCGATACTCTGGGGGCAACGTCCTGACTTTC.

This clonotype was counted many times. The chain employs TRBV7-2 and TRBJ2-1, with TRBD2 identical over 7 bases. The V gene end was trimmed by 5 bases and the J gene end by 4 bases; junction bases not matched to a gene: 11. Germline loops: CDR1 SGHTA, CDR2 FQGNSA. The CDR3 spans 16 residues. The chain's CDR3 is CASSLHSSGIYNEQFF. The CDR3, as DNA: TGTGCCAGCAGCCTCCACTCTAGCGGAATATACAATGAGCAGTTCTTC.

This clonotype appeared many times. The CDR3 loop reads CASSPGGVATNEKLFF. The CDR3 DNA is TGTGCCAGCAGCCCTGGGGGAGTGGCAACTAATGAAAAACTGTTTTTT. This chain connects TRBV7-9 to TRBJ1-4; a weak D match, TRBD1 (5 bases). V was clipped by 5 bases and J by 0 bases, with 13 bases between them. This CDR3 spans 16 amino acids. The germline gives CDR1 SEHNR, CDR2 FQNEAQ (reference sequence).

The V gene is TRBV5-1, the J gene TRBJ2-7, with TRBD1 matching over 12 bases. The CDR3 spans 16 residues. In germline, CDR1 is SGHRS, CDR2 YFSETQ. Trimming at V came to 6 bases and at J to 7 bases, leaving 14 bases not matched to a gene. The CDR3 DNA is TGCGCCAGCACTTTGGCTCCGGGACAGGGGGCGTTTGAGCAGTACTTC. This translates into CASTLAPGQGAFEQYF.